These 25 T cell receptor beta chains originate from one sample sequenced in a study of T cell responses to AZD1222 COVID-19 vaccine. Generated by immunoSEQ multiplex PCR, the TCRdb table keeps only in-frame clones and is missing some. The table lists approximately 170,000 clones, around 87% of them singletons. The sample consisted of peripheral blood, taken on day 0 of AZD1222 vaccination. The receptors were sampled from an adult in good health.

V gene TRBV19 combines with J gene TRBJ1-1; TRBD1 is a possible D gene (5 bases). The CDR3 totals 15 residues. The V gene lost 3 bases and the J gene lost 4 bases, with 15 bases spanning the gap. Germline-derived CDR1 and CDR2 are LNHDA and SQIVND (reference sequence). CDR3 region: CASSMFSGTGTEAFF. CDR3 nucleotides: TGTGCCAGTAGTATGTTTTCGGGGACGGGCACTGAAGCTTTCTTT.

The CDR3 spells CASSLGQQGPASYGYTF. As DNA, the CDR3 is TGTGCCAGCAGCTTAGGCCAACAGGGGCCGGCTTCCTATGGCTACACCTTC. The chain employs TRBV7-8 and TRBJ1-2; 7 nucleotides align to TRBD1. The CDR3 covers 17 residues. V dropped 1 base and J dropped 4; count of bases not matched to a gene: 12. From germline, CDR1 is SGHVS and CDR2 FQNEAQ.

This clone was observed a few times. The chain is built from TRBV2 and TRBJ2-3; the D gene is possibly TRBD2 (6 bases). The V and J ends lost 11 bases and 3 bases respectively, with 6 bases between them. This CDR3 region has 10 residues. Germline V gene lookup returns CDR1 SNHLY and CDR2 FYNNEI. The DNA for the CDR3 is TGTGCCGGGAGGACAGATACGCAGTATTTT. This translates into CAGRTDTQYF.

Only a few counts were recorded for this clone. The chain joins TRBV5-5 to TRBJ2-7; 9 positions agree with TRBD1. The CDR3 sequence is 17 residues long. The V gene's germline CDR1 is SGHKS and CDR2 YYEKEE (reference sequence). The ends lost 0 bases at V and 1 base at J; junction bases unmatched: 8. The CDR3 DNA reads TGTGCCAGCAGCTTGGAGGTAGGGACAGGGCGGTCCTACGAGCAGTACGTC. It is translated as CASSLEVGTGRSYEQYV.

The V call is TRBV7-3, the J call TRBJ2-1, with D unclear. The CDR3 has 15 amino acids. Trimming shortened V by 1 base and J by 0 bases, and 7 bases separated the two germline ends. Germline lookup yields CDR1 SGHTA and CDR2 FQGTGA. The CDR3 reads CASSLMGSSYNEQFF. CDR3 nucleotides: TGTGCCAGCAGCTTAATGGGTAGCTCCTACAATGAGCAGTTCTTC.

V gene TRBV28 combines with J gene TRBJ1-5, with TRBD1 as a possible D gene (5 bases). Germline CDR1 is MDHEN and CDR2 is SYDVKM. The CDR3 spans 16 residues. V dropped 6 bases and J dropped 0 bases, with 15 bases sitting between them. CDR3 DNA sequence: TGTGCCAGCAGATCAACGGAGGGGTCTAGCAATCAGCCCCAGCATTTT. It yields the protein CASRSTEGSSNQPQHF.

CDR3 nucleotide sequence: TGTGCCAGCAGTAAGAATTCACCCCTCCACTTT. Residues: CASSKNSPLHF. V is TRBV5-6 and J is TRBJ1-6; D is uncertain. The CDR3 is 11 amino acids. Germline V CDR1 and CDR2: SGHDT, YYEEEE. Trimming removed 5 bases at V and 7 bases at J, with 4 bases between.

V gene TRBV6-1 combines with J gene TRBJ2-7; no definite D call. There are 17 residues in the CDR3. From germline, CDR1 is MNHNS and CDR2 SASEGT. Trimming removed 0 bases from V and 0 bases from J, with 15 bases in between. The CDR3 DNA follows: TGTGCCAGCAGTGAAGCGTCGTCGCAGCTAAGCTCCTACGAGCAGTACGTC. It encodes CASSEASSQLSSYEQYV.

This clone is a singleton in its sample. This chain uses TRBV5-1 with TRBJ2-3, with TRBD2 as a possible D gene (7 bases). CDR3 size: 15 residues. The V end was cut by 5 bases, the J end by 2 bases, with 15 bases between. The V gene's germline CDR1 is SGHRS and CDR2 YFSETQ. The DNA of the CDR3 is TGCGCCAGCAGTGATCGGGGGGCCGTCACAGATACGCAGTATTTT. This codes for CASSDRGAVTDTQYF.

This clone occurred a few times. CDR3 amino acids: CASSQDLLWGAGELFF. CDR3 nucleotides: TGTGCCAGCAGCCAAGATCTTTTATGGGGGGCCGGGGAGCTGTTTTTT. The rearrangement joins TRBV3-1 (or the pseudogene TRBV3-2) to TRBJ2-2; a weak D match, TRBD2 (6 bases). Looked up from germline, CDR1 is LGHDT and CDR2 is YNNKEL (reference sequence). Trimming took off 0 bases at V and 6 bases at J, with 14 bases between the two ends. The CDR3 has 16 residues.

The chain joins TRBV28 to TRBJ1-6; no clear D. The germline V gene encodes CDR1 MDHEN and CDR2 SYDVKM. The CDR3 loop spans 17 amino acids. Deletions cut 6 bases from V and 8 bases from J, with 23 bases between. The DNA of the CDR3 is TGTGCCAGCAGACCTTCGAACCCGGGAGAGTGGGATTCACCCCTCCACTTT. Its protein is CASRPSNPGEWDSPLHF.

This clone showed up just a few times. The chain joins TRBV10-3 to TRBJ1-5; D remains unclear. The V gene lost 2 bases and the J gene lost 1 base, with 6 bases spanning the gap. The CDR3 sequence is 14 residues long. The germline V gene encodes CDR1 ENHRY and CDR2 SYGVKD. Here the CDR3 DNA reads TGTGCCATCAGTGAGAGGTACAGCAATCAGCCCCAGCATTTT. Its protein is CAISERYSNQPQHF.

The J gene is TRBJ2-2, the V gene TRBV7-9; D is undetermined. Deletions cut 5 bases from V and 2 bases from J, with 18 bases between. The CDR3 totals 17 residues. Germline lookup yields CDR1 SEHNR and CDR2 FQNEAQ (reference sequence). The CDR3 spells CASSHPRSRINTGELFF. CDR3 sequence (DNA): TGTGCCAGCAGCCACCCCAGGTCGCGGATTAACACCGGGGAGCTGTTTTTT.

CDR3 sequence (DNA): TGCGCCAGCAGCTCCGGACAGATCTCTGGGGCCAACGTCCTGACTTTC. It is translated as CASSSGQISGANVLTF. The chain has TRBV5-1 and TRBJ2-6; TRBD1 might be the D (6 bases). The CDR3 spans 16 residues. CDR1 and CDR2 from the germline V gene are SGHRS and YFSETQ. Trimming took off 3 bases at V and 0 bases at J, with 10 bases between the two ends.

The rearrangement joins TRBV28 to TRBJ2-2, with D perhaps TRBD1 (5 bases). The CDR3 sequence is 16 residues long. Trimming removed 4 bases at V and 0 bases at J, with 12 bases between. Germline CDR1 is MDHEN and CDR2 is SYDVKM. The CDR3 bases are TGTGCCAGCAGTTCGACAGCGCGCGCGAACACCGGGGAGCTGTTTTTT. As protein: CASSSTARANTGELFF. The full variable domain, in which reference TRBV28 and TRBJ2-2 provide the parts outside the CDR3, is DVKVTQSSRYLVKRTGEKVFLECVQDMDHENMFWYRQDPGLGLRLIYFSYDVKMKEKGDIPEGYSVSREKKERFSLILESASTNQTSMYLCASSSTARANTGELFFGEGSRLTVL.

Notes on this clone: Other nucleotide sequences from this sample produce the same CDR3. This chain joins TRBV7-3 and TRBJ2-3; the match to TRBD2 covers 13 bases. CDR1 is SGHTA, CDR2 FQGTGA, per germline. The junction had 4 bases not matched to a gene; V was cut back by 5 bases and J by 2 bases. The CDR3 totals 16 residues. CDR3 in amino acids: CASSLGLAGVTDTQYF. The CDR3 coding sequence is TGTGCCAGCAGCCTCGGACTAGCGGGGGTCACAGATACGCAGTATTTT.

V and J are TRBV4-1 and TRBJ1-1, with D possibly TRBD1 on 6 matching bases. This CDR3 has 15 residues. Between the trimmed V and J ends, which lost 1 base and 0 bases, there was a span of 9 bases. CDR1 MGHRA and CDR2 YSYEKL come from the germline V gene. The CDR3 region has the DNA TGCGCCAGCAGCCAAGTAGGGGGGTTGAACACTGAAGCTTTCTTT. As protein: CASSQVGGLNTEAFF.

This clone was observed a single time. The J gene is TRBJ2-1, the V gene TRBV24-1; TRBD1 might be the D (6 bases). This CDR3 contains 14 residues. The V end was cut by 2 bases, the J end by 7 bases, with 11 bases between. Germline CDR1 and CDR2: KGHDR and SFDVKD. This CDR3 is CATSDSDRMNEQFF. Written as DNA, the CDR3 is TGTGCCACCAGTGATTCTGACAGGATGAATGAGCAGTTCTTC.

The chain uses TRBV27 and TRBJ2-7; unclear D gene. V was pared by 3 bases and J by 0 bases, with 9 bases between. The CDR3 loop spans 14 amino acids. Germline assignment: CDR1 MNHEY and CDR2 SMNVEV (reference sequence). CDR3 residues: CASSLSSLSYEQYF. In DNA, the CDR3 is TGTGCCAGCAGTTTGAGCAGCCTCTCCTACGAGCAGTACTTC.

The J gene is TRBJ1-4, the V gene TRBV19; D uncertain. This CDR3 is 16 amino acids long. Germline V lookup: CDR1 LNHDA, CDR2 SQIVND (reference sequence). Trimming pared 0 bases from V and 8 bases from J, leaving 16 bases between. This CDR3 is CASSIDGSDMWEKLFF. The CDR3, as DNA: TGTGCCAGTAGTATAGATGGCAGCGATATGTGGGAAAAACTGTTTTTT.

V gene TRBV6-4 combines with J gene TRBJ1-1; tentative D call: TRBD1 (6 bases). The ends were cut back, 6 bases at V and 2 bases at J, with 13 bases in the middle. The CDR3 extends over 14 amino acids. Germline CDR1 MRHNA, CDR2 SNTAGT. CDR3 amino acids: CASRRGGRNTEAFF. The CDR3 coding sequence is TGTGCCAGCAGGAGGGGGGGACGAAACACTGAAGCTTTCTTT.

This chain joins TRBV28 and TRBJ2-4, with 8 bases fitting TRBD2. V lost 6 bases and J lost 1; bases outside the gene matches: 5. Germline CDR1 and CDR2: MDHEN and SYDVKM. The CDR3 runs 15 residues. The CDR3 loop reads CASRPGGMAKNIQYF. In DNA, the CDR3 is TGTGCCAGCAGACCGGGGGGGATGGCCAAAAACATTCAGTACTTC.

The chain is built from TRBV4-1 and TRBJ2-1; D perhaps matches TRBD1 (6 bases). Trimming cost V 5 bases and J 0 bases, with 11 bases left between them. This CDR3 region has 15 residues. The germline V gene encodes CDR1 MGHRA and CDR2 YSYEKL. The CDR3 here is CASSDTGSSYNEQFF. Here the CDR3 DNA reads TGCGCCAGCAGCGACACAGGGAGCTCCTACAATGAGCAGTTCTTC.

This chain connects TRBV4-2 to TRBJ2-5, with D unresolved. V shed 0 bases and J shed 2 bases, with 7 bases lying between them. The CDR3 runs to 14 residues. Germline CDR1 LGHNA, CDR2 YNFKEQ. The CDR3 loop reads CASSQDLLQETQYF. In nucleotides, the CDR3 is TGTGCCAGCAGCCAAGATTTACTTCAAGAGACCCAGTACTTC.

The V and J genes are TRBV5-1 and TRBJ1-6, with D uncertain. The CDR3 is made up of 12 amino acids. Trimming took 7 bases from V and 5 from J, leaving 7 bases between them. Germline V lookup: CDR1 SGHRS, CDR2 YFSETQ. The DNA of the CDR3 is TGCGCCAGCCGGGAGAATAATTCACCCCTCCACTTT. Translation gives CASRENNSPLHF.